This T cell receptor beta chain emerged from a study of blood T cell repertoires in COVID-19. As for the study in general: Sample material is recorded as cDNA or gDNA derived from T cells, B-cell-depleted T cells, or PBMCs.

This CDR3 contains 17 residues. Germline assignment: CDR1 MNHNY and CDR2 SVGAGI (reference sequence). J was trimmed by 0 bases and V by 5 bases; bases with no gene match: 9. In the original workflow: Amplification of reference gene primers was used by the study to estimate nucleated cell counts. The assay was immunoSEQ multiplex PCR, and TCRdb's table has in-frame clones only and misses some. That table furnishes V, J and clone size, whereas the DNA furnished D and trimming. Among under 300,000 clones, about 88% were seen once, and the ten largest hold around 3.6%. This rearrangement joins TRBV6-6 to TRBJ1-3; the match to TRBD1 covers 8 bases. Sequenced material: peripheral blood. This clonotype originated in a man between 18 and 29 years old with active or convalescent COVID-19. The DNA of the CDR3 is TGTGCCAGCAGTCCCCAACGGACAGGGTCCTCTGGAAACACCATATATTTT. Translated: CASSPQRTGSSGNTIYF.